This TCR beta chain originates from a study of T cells in Graves' hyperthyroidism and ophthalmopathy. Regions amplified from RNA transcripts were the TCR beta CDR3 regions. The HTBI primer set drove a first-round RT-PCR of the TCR CDR3. TCRdb re-called the multiplex PCR reads through MiXCR, storing one row per CDR3 protein. The table has roughly 250,000 distinct CDR3 sequences, 22% seen once. With 6 bases clipped from V and 4 bases from J, the junction kept 8 bases outside the gene matches. The CDR3 is 14 amino acids. The germline V gene encodes CDR1 MNHNS and CDR2 SASEGT. The sequenced sample consisted of blood. The TCR comes from a man in his thirties or forties with Graves' ophthalmopathy. This chain joins TRBV6-1 and TRBJ2-7; 8 bases are shared with TRBD1. The CDR3 region is CASSIDRGVYEQYF. The CDR3 DNA follows: TGTGCCAGCAGCATCGACAGGGGCGTTTACGAGCAGTACTTC.